One and the same sample provided the 24 T cell receptor beta chains below, sequenced in a study of regulatory T cells in long-lasting Graves disease. Arm-PCR of CDR3 regions and iRepertoire HTBI primers were the basis on which TCR beta libraries were built. TCRdb passed the multiplex PCR reads through MiXCR, listing each CDR3 protein once. The sample has more than 350,000 distinct CDR3 sequences, 15% seen once. Time point meaning: newly diagnosed GD, antithyroid drugs for less than 3 months. PBMC-extracted RNA yielded the TCR library. A further study also used this sample, focusing on T cells in Graves' hyperthyroidism and ophthalmopathy.

The sample here was peripheral blood mononuclear cells (PBMCs), taken at new diagnosis, from a patient treated with antithyroid drugs. The receptors were gathered from a woman aged 25 to 39 with Graves disease.

The CDR3 reads CASSLASPTGETQYF. CDR3 nucleotides: TGTGCCAGCAGCTTAGCGTCCCCGACCGGCGAGACCCAGTACTTC. The J gene is TRBJ2-5, the V gene TRBV7-6; D remains unclear. V lost 0 bases to trimming and J lost 5 bases, with 13 bases between them. CDR3 length: 15 residues. CDR1 SGHVS and CDR2 FNYEAQ come from the germline V gene.

This clonotype came up many times. The rearrangement joins TRBV6-2 or TRBV6-3 to TRBJ2-1; 7 nucleotides match TRBD1. V lost 0 bases to trimming and J lost 6 bases; unmatched junction nucleotides: 2. Germline values: CDR1 MNHEY, CDR2 SVGEGT. CDR3 length equals 14 residues. In nucleotides, the CDR3 is TGTGCCAGCAGTTACTCCAGGACAGGCAATGAGCAGTTCTTC. It translates to CASSYSRTGNEQFF.

This clonotype was counted at least ten times. In DNA form, the CDR3 reads TGTGCCAGCAGCGGTCGGGGAAACAATGAGCAGTTCTTC. It specifies CASSGRGNNEQFF. V and J are TRBV13 and TRBJ2-1; maybe TRBD2 (5 bases). Germline CDR1 reads PRHDT; CDR2 reads FYEKMQ (reference sequence). Trimming stripped 5 bases from V and 5 bases from J, with 10 bases between. The CDR3 has 13 amino acids.

This clonotype occurred many times. This chain joins TRBV20-1 and TRBJ2-1, with 7 bases identical to TRBD2. CDR3 length equals 15 residues. Germline CDR1 is DFQATT and CDR2 is SNEGSKA (reference sequence). The V segment lost 3 bases and the J segment 9 bases; nucleotides outside the gene matches: 14. CDR3 in DNA: TGCAGTGCTAGGAGGGACTTCCCCTCGGGGGGTGAGCAGTTCTTC. It translates to CSARRDFPSGGEQFF.

The J gene is TRBJ1-1, the V gene TRBV6-1; D not resolved. The length of the CDR3 is 11 residues. Germline CDR1 and CDR2: MNHNS and SASEGT. Trimming cost V 5 bases and J 5 bases, with 6 bases left between them. The CDR3 coding sequence is TGTGCCAGCAGTTGGGAAACTGAAGCTTTCTTT. It specifies CASSWETEAFF.

This clonotype has just a few counts. CDR3 region: CSAEGRGGSNEKLFF. The CDR3 nucleotides read TGCAGTGCCGAGGGAAGAGGAGGCTCTAATGAAAAACTGTTTTTT. The chain carries TRBV20-1 and TRBJ1-4; no reliable D call. The CDR3 runs 15 residues. V shed 6 bases and J shed 3 bases, with 17 bases lying between them. The V gene's germline CDR1 is DFQATT and CDR2 SNEGSKA (reference sequence).

In its sample, this clonotype was seen many times. Here the CDR3 reads CASSLSGLAEYEQYF. As DNA, the CDR3 is TGTGCCAGCAGTTTATCGGGGCTAGCGGAATACGAGCAGTACTTC. The chain joins TRBV27 to TRBJ2-7, with 7 bases that match TRBD2. The CDR3 has 15 residues. The germline gives CDR1 MNHEY, CDR2 SMNVEV (reference sequence). After removal of 0 bases from V and 4 bases from J, the junction contained 6 bases not matched to a gene.

This sequence joins TRBV20-1 and TRBJ1-5, with D possibly matching TRBD1 (6 bases). Germline-derived CDR1 and CDR2 are DFQATT and SNEGSKA (reference sequence). The CDR3 length is 15 residues. Trimming cost V 0 bases and J 0 bases, with 9 bases left between them. In DNA form, the CDR3 reads TGCAGTGCTAGAGACTACAGGGATAGCAATCAGCCCCAGCATTTT. Its translation is CSARDYRDSNQPQHF.

In its sample, this clonotype was seen many times. The chain employs TRBV6-2 or TRBV6-3 and TRBJ1-1; D ambiguous. The CDR3 is 13 residues long. CDR1 and CDR2 from the germline V gene are MNHEY and SVGEGT. V lost 5 bases and J lost 6, with 13 bases in between. CDR3 loop: CASSEASPAEAFF. CDR3 coding DNA: TGTGCCAGCAGTGAAGCCAGCCCAGCTGAAGCTTTCTTT.

This clonotype was picked up many times. The chain combines TRBV30 with TRBJ2-2; D not resolved. The CDR3 covers 14 residues. V lost 1 base to trimming and J lost 6 bases, with 12 bases between them. Germline CDR1 reads GTSNPN; CDR2 reads SVGIG (reference sequence). The CDR3 DNA sequence: TGTGCCTGGAGTGCTACTGACTGGCCCGGGGAGCTGTTTTTT. It is translated as CAWSATDWPGELFF.

This clonotype was observed at least ten times. V and J are TRBV30 and TRBJ2-7; 11 positions agree with TRBD1. V lost 2 bases, J lost 3 bases, and 6 bases stayed unmatched. The germline V gene has CDR1 GTSNPN and CDR2 SVGIG (reference sequence). This CDR3 region has 15 residues. The CDR3 here is CAWSRGQGGFYEQYF. The CDR3 DNA follows: TGTGCCTGGAGTCGGGGACAGGGGGGCTTCTACGAGCAGTACTTC.

J is TRBJ2-1 and V is TRBV28; TRBD1 matches at 12 bases. With 6 bases clipped from V and 7 bases from J, the junction kept 4 bases outside the gene matches. CDR1 is MDHEN, CDR2 SYDVKM, per germline. This CDR3 contains 14 residues. The CDR3 reads CASRPGQGANEQFF. The CDR3 region has the DNA TGTGCCAGCAGACCGGGACAGGGGGCGAATGAGCAGTTCTTC. Based on the CDR3 plus reference TRBV28 and TRBJ2-1, the full variable domain is DVKVTQSSRYLVKRTGEKVFLECVQDMDHENMFWYRQDPGLGLRLIYFSYDVKMKEKGDIPEGYSVSREKKERFSLILESASTNQTSMYLCASRPGQGANEQFFGPGTRLTVL.

This clonotype was detected ten times or more. This chain joins TRBV2 and TRBJ1-5; D gene ambiguous. The V end lost 4 bases, the J end lost 0 bases, and 10 bases lay between the germline ends. This CDR3 is built from 15 residues. Germline V gene lookup returns CDR1 SNHLY and CDR2 FYNNEI. As DNA, the CDR3 is TGTGCCAGCAGTGTCGGGCGGGATAGCAATCAGCCCCAGCATTTT. As protein: CASSVGRDSNQPQHF.

This clonotype was seen at least ten times. The chain couples TRBV3-1 to TRBJ2-7; 11 bases line up with TRBD1. The V and J ends lost 4 bases and 1 base, in that order; junction bases with no gene match: 3. CDR1 and CDR2 (germline): LGHDT, YNNKEL (reference sequence). The CDR3 covers 15 residues. The CDR3 nucleotides are TGTGCCAGCAGCCGAGGGACAGGGGGGTCCTACGAGCAGTACTTC. Protein sequence: CASSRGTGGSYEQYF.

There are many counts of this clonotype. The V gene is TRBV7-9, the J gene TRBJ2-1, with D unresolved. Germline V gives CDR1 SEHNR, CDR2 FQNEAQ (reference sequence). This CDR3 spans 12 amino acids. Between the trimmed V and J ends, which lost 3 bases and 8 bases, there was a span of 8 bases. CDR3 DNA sequence: TGTGCCAGCAGCTTTGACGGGTATGAGCAGTTCTTC. Translation gives CASSFDGYEQFF.

The chain has TRBV9 and TRBJ1-4, with D perhaps TRBD1 (6 bases). V was pared by 0 bases and J by 8 bases, with 14 bases between. The length of the CDR3 is 15 residues. Germline CDR1 reads SGDLS; CDR2 reads YYNGEE. The CDR3 reads CASSVDGGAAEKLFF. Written as DNA, the CDR3 is TGTGCCAGCAGCGTAGATGGGGGGGCGGCGGAAAAACTGTTTTTT.

This clonotype appeared a few times. This sequence joins TRBV7-9 and TRBJ2-1; a possible D gene is TRBD1 (5 bases). Germline loops: CDR1 SEHNR, CDR2 FQNEAQ (reference sequence). The CDR3 extends over 15 amino acids. V shed 4 bases and J shed 0 bases, with 10 bases lying between them. DNA of the CDR3: TGTGCCAGCAGCTGGGGCTACAGCTCCTACAATGAGCAGTTCTTC. It yields the protein CASSWGYSSYNEQFF.

This clonotype was counted ten times or more. The rearrangement uses TRBV6-1 and TRBJ1-1; 11 nucleotides line up with TRBD1. The CDR3 covers 15 residues. CDR1 is MNHNS and CDR2 is SASEGT in the germline V gene. The junction had 1 base not matched to a gene; V was cut back by 0 bases and J by 4 bases. The CDR3 DNA follows: TGTGCCAGCAGTGAAGCTGGGACAGGGGGCACTGAAGCTTTCTTT. Translation gives CASSEAGTGGTEAFF.

The table lists this clonotype with many counts. The rearrangement uses TRBV28 and TRBJ2-5; no clear D. Germline V gene lookup returns CDR1 MDHEN and CDR2 SYDVKM. The length of the CDR3 is 16 residues. Trimming took off 5 bases at V and 2 bases at J, with 18 bases between the two ends. The CDR3 here is CASSLYTGRHQETQYF. The CDR3 nucleotides are TGTGCCAGCAGTCTCTACACCGGGCGGCATCAAGAGACCCAGTACTTC.

The chain joins TRBV7-3 to TRBJ2-3; TRBD2 agrees at 11 bases. The CDR3 extends over 15 amino acids. Germline assignment: CDR1 SGHTA and CDR2 FQGTGA. V lost 5 bases to trimming and J lost 10 bases; unmatched junction nucleotides: 11. The CDR3 reads CASSLTSGSPFAQYF. CDR3 DNA sequence: TGTGCCAGCAGCCTCACTAGCGGGAGCCCGTTCGCGCAGTATTTT.

The chain is built from TRBV29-1 and TRBJ2-1, with D possibly TRBD2 on 6 matching bases. The J call may be mistaken, given a closer DNA end match to TRBJ2-5. The CDR3 spans 15 residues. Germline CDR1 is SQVTM and CDR2 is ANQGSEA. CDR3 nucleotides: TGCAGCGTTAAATACCGGCAGGGAGGCTCAGAGACCCAGTACTTC. Translation: CSVKYRQGGSETQYF.

This chain joins TRBV5-1 and TRBJ2-5, with D tentatively TRBD1 or TRBD2 (5 bases each). Germline CDR1 SGHRS, CDR2 YFSETQ. This CDR3 spans 14 amino acids. The germline V and J ends were trimmed by 7 bases and 5 bases, with 18 bases remaining between them. CDR3: CASRDPGRLETQYF. CDR3 nucleotides: TGCGCCAGCCGGGACCCGGGAAGGCTGGAGACCCAGTACTTC. The whole variable domain, filled in from reference TRBV5-1 and TRBJ2-5, reads KAGVTQTPRYLIKTRGQQVTLSCSPISGHRSVSWYQQTPGQGLQFLFEYFSETQRNKGNFPGRFSGRQFSNSRSEMNVSTLELGDSALYLCASRDPGRLETQYFGPGTRLLVL.

The chain has TRBV3-1 and TRBJ2-2; 7 bases fit TRBD2. The CDR3 consists of 15 residues. Germline V gene lookup returns CDR1 LGHDT and CDR2 YNNKEL (reference sequence). J was trimmed by 3 bases and V by 6 bases; bases with no gene match: 7. CDR3 sequence reads: CASRLGTTYTGELFF. The CDR3 bases are TGTGCCAGCAGACTAGGGACTACGTACACCGGGGAGCTGTTTTTT.

The chain has TRBV20-1 and TRBJ1-5; possible D gene TRBD1, 6 bases. V gave up 1 base and J gave up 4 bases, with 17 bases separating them. Per germline, CDR1 DFQATT and CDR2 SNEGSKA (reference sequence). The CDR3 is 16 amino acids. CDR3 DNA sequence: TGCAGTGCTAGAGCCACTCAGGGGTTATCTAATCAGCCCCAGCATTTT. This translates into CSARATQGLSNQPQHF.